The 21 T cell receptor beta chains below were found in one sample sequenced in a study of diagnostic markers for celiac disease. TCRdb reprocessed the reads, with one entry per CDR3 protein and no DNA. The sample table includes roughly 2,000 distinct CDR3 sequences. The sequencing sample was made of either unsorted cells or a sorted T cell fraction (not recorded which). Every receptor here comes from a human donor. This table probably holds off-target reads from a library built for another chain.

This clonotype is identified as medium-sized from frequency. CDR3 loop: CASRGLYEQYF. V gene TRBV2 combines with J gene TRBJ2-7. CDR1 is SNHLY and CDR2 is FYNNEI in the germline V gene. The length of the CDR3 is 11 residues. The variable domain in full, completed from reference TRBV2 and TRBJ2-7, reads EPEVTQTPSHQVTQMGQEVILRCVPISNHLYFYWYRQILGQKVEFLVSFYNNEISEKSEIFDDQFSVERPDGSNFTLKIRSTKLEDSAMYFCASRGLYEQYFGPGTRLTVT.

V gene TRBV7-2 combines with J gene TRBJ2-1; TCRdb's D gene call, TRBD1, goes unchecked for lack of DNA. Germline CDR1 reads SGHTA; CDR2 reads FQGNSA. The CDR3 contains 17 residues. CDR3: CASSLGPGGSSYNEQFF.

The chain combines TRBV28 with TRBJ1-1; TCRdb proposes TRBD1, but this gene call is untestable without DNA. From germline, CDR1 is MDHEN and CDR2 SYDVKM. The CDR3 has 17 amino acids. The CDR3 reads CASSLPYRGPMNTEAFF.

This CDR3 reads CASSRGQGIDTQYF. The gene calls are TRBV18 and TRBJ2-3; the TRBD1 assignment by TCRdb is unverifiable without DNA. The germline V gene has CDR1 KGHSH and CDR2 LQKENI. This CDR3 comprises 14 residues.

In terms of frequency, this clonotype is medium-sized (0.01 to 0.1%). The chain joins TRBV3-1 to TRBJ2-2; TCRdb lists TRBD2, though no DNA is available to test this call. Germline lookup yields CDR1 LGHDT and CDR2 YNNKEL (reference sequence). The CDR3 runs 14 residues. The CDR3 loop is CASRTSGGIGELFF.

The rearrangement joins TRBV7-2 to TRBJ2-2. The germline CDR1 and CDR2 sequences are SGHTA and FQGNSA. The CDR3 is 13 residues long. CDR3 residues: CASSYRSTGELFF.

This clonotype is medium-sized by frequency. The chain links TRBV7-2 to TRBJ2-6. This CDR3 has 16 residues. The germline V gene encodes CDR1 SGHTA and CDR2 FQGNSA. The CDR3 is CASSAFRRGGANVLTF. Drawing the rest from reference TRBV7-2 and TRBJ2-6, the complete variable domain is GAGVSQSPSNKVTEKGKDVELRCDPISGHTALYWYRQSLGQGLEFLIYFQGNSAPDKSGLPSDRFSAERTGGSVSTLTIQRTQQEDSAVYLCASSAFRRGGANVLTFGAGSRLTVL.

The chain couples TRBV7-8 to TRBJ2-5; TCRdb lists TRBD1, though no DNA is available to test this call. This CDR3 spans 15 amino acids. Germline V gene lookup returns CDR1 SGHVS and CDR2 FQNEAQ. CDR3 in amino acids: CASSQGPGQGETQYF.

The chain carries TRBV20-1 and TRBJ2-1. The CDR3 covers 13 residues. CDR1 and CDR2 from the germline V gene are DFQATT and SNEGSKA (reference sequence). The CDR3 sequence: CSAKADTYNEQFF.

This sequence joins TRBV20-1 and TRBJ2-1. Germline V gene sequence: CDR1 DFQATT, CDR2 SNEGSKA (reference sequence). This CDR3 comprises 12 residues. The CDR3 spells CSARVERYEQFF.

This clonotype is called large (0.1 to 1%) based on its frequency. The CDR3 reads CATSRAGGNAEAFF. The chain carries TRBV15 and TRBJ1-1; TCRdb lists TRBD1, though no DNA is available to test this call. The CDR3 has 14 residues. CDR1 and CDR2 (germline): LNHNV, YYDKDF (reference sequence).

V and J are TRBV5-1 and TRBJ2-3; the D call of TRBD2 rests on TCRdb alone, since no DNA is present to check it. Per the germline V gene, CDR1 is SGHRS and CDR2 is YFSETQ. The length of the CDR3 is 14 residues. The CDR3 here is CASSSLRLTDTQYF.

The chain is built from TRBV20-1 and TRBJ2-7; with no DNA, the TCRdb D assignment of TRBD1 cannot be verified. This CDR3 region has 15 residues. The germline V gene encodes CDR1 DFQATT and CDR2 SNEGSKA (reference sequence). CDR3 region: CSASRFGSPTYEQYF.

The chain uses TRBV7-7 and TRBJ2-5; checking the TCRdb D call of TRBD2 is not possible without DNA. Germline V gene lookup returns CDR1 SSHAT and CDR2 FNYEAQ (reference sequence). The CDR3 is 17 residues long. CDR3 protein: CASSLGASGGPRETQYF.

This chain uses TRBV7-3 with TRBJ1-2; TCRdb picks TRBD1, but there is no DNA to check that call. Germline CDR1 and CDR2: SGHTA and FQGTGA. CDR3 size: 15 residues. The CDR3 loop reads CASLPGGGGIYGYTF.

This chain links TRBV6-5 with TRBJ1-2; without DNA, the TCRdb call of TRBD1 cannot be checked. CDR1 MNHEY and CDR2 SVGAGI come from the germline V gene. The CDR3 totals 15 residues. The CDR3: CASSTGVNENYGYTF.

In terms of frequency, this clonotype is large. The chain has TRBV30 and TRBJ1-2; TCRdb's D call, TRBD1, is unchecked because there is no DNA. Germline assignment: CDR1 GTSNPN and CDR2 SVGIG (reference sequence). The CDR3 is made up of 13 amino acids. CDR3 amino acids: CAWSTGTENGYTF.

The chain couples TRBV6-2 or TRBV6-3 to TRBJ2-1; checking the TCRdb D call of TRBD2 is not possible without DNA. There are 15 residues in the CDR3. Germline V gene data show CDR1 as MNHEY and CDR2 as SVGEGT. The CDR3 sequence is CASSYEGGADNEQFF.

This clonotype is deemed medium-sized by its frequency. The chain links TRBV7-2 to TRBJ2-5; TCRdb's D call of TRBD1 is untestable without DNA. The CDR3 is 14 amino acids. Germline values: CDR1 SGHTA, CDR2 FQGNSA. This CDR3 reads CASSLNRGGETQYF.

This sequence joins TRBV7-2 and TRBJ2-7; the TCRdb call, TRBD1, lacks DNA for checking. Germline V CDR1 and CDR2: SGHTA, FQGNSA. The CDR3 spans 14 residues. The CDR3 spells CASSPDRDHYEQYF.

The chain has TRBV29-1 and TRBJ2-5; TCRdb calls TRBD1, which cannot be checked without DNA. The CDR3 covers 16 residues. CDR1 is SQVTM and CDR2 is ANQGSEA in the germline V gene. The CDR3 protein is CSVEASTGGEWETQYF.